What follows are 17 T cell receptor beta chains derived from one specimen sequenced in a study of identical twins. TCRdb used MiXCR to reprocess the 5' RACE reads, holding one entry per CDR3 protein. The sample holds 300,000 to 400,000 distinct CDR3 sequences, approximately 8.8% seen once. The sequenced material came from naive T cells sorted from blood. The receptors derive from a woman in her forties or fifties in good health.

The chain is built from TRBV5-5 and TRBJ1-1; the D is unclear. Germline lookup yields CDR1 SGHKS and CDR2 YYEKEE (reference sequence). CDR3 length: 13 residues. Between the trimmed V and J ends, which lost 6 bases and 7 bases, there was a span of 16 bases. This CDR3 is CASTFWEAGEAFF. CDR3 DNA sequence: TGTGCCAGCACCTTTTGGGAAGCGGGTGAAGCTTTCTTT.

This clonotype came up a few times. V usage is TRBV3-1 and J usage is TRBJ2-7; the match to TRBD2 covers 12 bases. Germline V CDR1 and CDR2: LGHDT, YNNKEL (reference sequence). The CDR3 is 15 residues long. V gave up 4 bases and J gave up 10 bases; unmatched junction bases: 11. Here the CDR3 reads CASSRSVASGRAQYF. The DNA of the CDR3 is TGTGCCAGCAGCCGGTCTGTGGCTAGCGGGAGGGCCCAGTACTTC.

CDR3 DNA sequence: TGTGCCATGAGACAGGGTCAATGGGAGACCCAGTACTTC. Its protein product is CAMRQGQWETQYF. This sequence joins TRBV10-3 and TRBJ2-5; 7 bases line up with TRBD1. The CDR3 is 13 residues long. Germline loops: CDR1 ENHRY, CDR2 SYGVKD. V shed 9 bases, J shed 5 bases, and the junction held 9 bases outside the gene matches.

The genes are TRBV2 and TRBJ1-5, with 7 bases aligning to TRBD1. Trimming at V came to 7 bases and at J to 2 bases, leaving 5 bases not matched to a gene. Germline CDR1 reads SNHLY; CDR2 reads FYNNEI. This CDR3 spans 14 amino acids. CDR3 sequence: CASKYGTGNQPQHF. The CDR3 nucleotides read TGTGCCAGCAAGTACGGGACAGGCAATCAGCCCCAGCATTTT.

This clonotype was recorded a few times. This chain joins TRBV5-1 and TRBJ1-1; TRBD1 might be the D (6 bases). This CDR3 spans 13 amino acids. Trimming stripped 3 bases from V and 3 bases from J, with 9 bases between. The germline CDR1 and CDR2 sequences are SGHRS and YFSETQ. The CDR3 nucleotides are TGCGCCAGCAGCTATGGGGGGCACACTGAAGCTTTCTTT. Translated: CASSYGGHTEAFF.

The chain carries TRBV7-9 and TRBJ1-2; 7 nucleotides agree with TRBD1. Germline V lookup: CDR1 SEHNR, CDR2 FQNEAQ (reference sequence). With V trimmed by 5 bases and J by 3 bases, 9 bases remained unmatched. The CDR3 loop spans 15 amino acids. This CDR3 reads CASSTPLGQDYGYTF. Here the CDR3 DNA reads TGTGCCAGCAGCACACCCCTCGGACAGGACTATGGCTACACCTTC.

The chain joins TRBV6-1 to TRBJ1-2; no definite D call. Germline values: CDR1 MNHNS, CDR2 SASEGT. The V end lost 11 bases, the J end lost 0 bases, and 13 bases lay between the germline ends. This CDR3 is 13 amino acids long. The CDR3 sequence is CAARRLTNYGYTF. The CDR3 coding sequence is TGTGCCGCGCGACGACTAACTAACTATGGCTACACCTTC.

This clonotype was seen a few times. The chain joins TRBV5-1 to TRBJ2-7, with a tentative D call TRBD2 (5 bases). The V end lost 4 bases, the J end lost 3 bases, and 14 bases lay between the germline ends. The germline CDR1 and CDR2 sequences are SGHRS and YFSETQ. There are 14 residues in the CDR3. In DNA, the CDR3 is TGCGCCAGCAGCGTACTTGCGGGCAACTACGAGCAGTACTTC. The encoded protein is CASSVLAGNYEQYF.

V gene TRBV20-1 combines with J gene TRBJ1-1; no clear D gene. Trimming shortened V by 3 bases and J by 10 bases, and 12 bases separated the two germline ends. The CDR3 consists of 11 residues. The germline V gene has CDR1 DFQATT and CDR2 SNEGSKA (reference sequence). CDR3 DNA sequence: TGCAGTGCTAGGGGCCGCCGGGGAGCTTTCTTT. Its translation is CSARGRRGAFF.

The chain employs TRBV3-1 and TRBJ2-1; the D is unclear. Between the trimmed V and J ends, which lost 2 bases and 10 bases, there was a span of 9 bases. The CDR3 runs to 12 residues. CDR1 and CDR2 (germline): LGHDT, YNNKEL (reference sequence). The CDR3 DNA follows: TGTGCCAGCAGCCAAAGAGGTGGAGAGCAGTTCTTC. Protein sequence: CASSQRGGEQFF.

This clonotype was counted a few times. The chain carries TRBV5-1 and TRBJ2-7; TRBD1 aligns across 7 bases. The CDR3 runs to 15 residues. The junction had 6 bases not matched to a gene; V was cut back by 0 bases and J by 3 bases. Looked up from germline, CDR1 is SGHRS and CDR2 is YFSETQ. The CDR3 region is CASSLGNRGLYEQYF. CDR3 DNA sequence: TGCGCCAGCAGCTTGGGAAATAGGGGGCTCTACGAGCAGTACTTC.

The V and J genes are TRBV7-9 and TRBJ2-1; the D gene could be TRBD1 or TRBD2 (6 bases each). The CDR3 is 12 residues long. Germline values: CDR1 SEHNR, CDR2 FQNEAQ (reference sequence). The germline V and J ends were trimmed by 3 bases and 10 bases, with 10 bases remaining between them. The CDR3, as DNA: TGTGCCAGCAGCTTTAGGGGGGTAGAGCAGTTCTTC. It encodes CASSFRGVEQFF.

V is TRBV6-2 or TRBV6-3 and J is TRBJ2-7; 7 positions agree with TRBD2. CDR1 is MNHEY, CDR2 SVGEGT, per germline. There are 13 residues in the CDR3. The V gene end was trimmed by 7 bases and the J gene end by 7 bases; junction bases not matched to a gene: 10. CDR3 in DNA: TGTGCCAGCAAGGAAAGCGGGATGGGAGAGCAGTACGTC. Its protein product is CASKESGMGEQYV.

This clonotype was counted many times. V gene TRBV20-1 combines with J gene TRBJ1-1; D possibly corresponds to TRBD1 (6 bases). V was shortened by 1 base and J by 6 bases, with 15 bases between the two germline ends. Germline V gene sequence: CDR1 DFQATT, CDR2 SNEGSKA (reference sequence). The CDR3 extends over 14 amino acids. The CDR3 region is CSARARQVVAEAFF. The CDR3 coding sequence is TGCAGTGCTAGAGCCCGACAGGTGGTGGCTGAAGCTTTCTTT.

There are a few counts of this clonotype. The chain recombines TRBV5-1 with TRBJ2-1, with a tentative D call TRBD2 (6 bases). The CDR3 totals 11 residues. Trimming shortened V by 6 bases and J by 14 bases, and 15 bases separated the two germline ends. Germline assignment: CDR1 SGHRS and CDR2 YFSETQ. The CDR3 protein is CASTAGGPEFF. CDR3 nucleotide sequence: TGCGCCAGCACCGCCGGAGGGCCCGAGTTCTTC.

This clonotype was picked up a small number of times. The chain couples TRBV7-8 to TRBJ2-7; no clear D gene. The CDR3 runs 16 residues. CDR1 SGHVS and CDR2 FQNEAQ come from the germline V gene. Trimming removed 6 bases from V and 2 bases from J, with 20 bases in between. CDR3 residues: CASSIHSRTDAYEQYF. The CDR3 region has the DNA TGTGCCAGCAGTATACATAGCCGGACCGACGCCTACGAGCAGTACTTC.

The rearrangement joins TRBV20-1 to TRBJ2-1; TRBD2 agrees at 8 bases. This CDR3 spans 15 amino acids. Germline loops: CDR1 DFQATT, CDR2 SNEGSKA (reference sequence). V lost 1 base and J lost 2; bases outside the gene matches: 4. The CDR3: CSARGSGSAYNEQFF. As DNA, the CDR3 is TGCAGTGCTAGAGGGAGCGGGAGCGCCTACAATGAGCAGTTCTTC.